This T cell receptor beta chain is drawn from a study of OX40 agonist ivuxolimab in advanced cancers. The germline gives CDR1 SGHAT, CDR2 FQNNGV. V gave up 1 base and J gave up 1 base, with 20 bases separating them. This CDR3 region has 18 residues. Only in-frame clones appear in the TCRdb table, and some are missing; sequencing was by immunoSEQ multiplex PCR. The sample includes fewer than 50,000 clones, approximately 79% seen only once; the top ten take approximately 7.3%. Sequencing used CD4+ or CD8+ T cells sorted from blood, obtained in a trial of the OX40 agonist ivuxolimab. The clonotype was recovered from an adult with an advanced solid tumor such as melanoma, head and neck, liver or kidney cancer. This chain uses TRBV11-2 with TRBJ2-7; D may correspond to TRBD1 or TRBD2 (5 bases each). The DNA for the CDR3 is TGTGCCAGCAGCTTAGGGGGGTTTAGGGGAACCCGGTCCTACGAGCAGTACTTC. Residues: CASSLGGFRGTRSYEQYF.